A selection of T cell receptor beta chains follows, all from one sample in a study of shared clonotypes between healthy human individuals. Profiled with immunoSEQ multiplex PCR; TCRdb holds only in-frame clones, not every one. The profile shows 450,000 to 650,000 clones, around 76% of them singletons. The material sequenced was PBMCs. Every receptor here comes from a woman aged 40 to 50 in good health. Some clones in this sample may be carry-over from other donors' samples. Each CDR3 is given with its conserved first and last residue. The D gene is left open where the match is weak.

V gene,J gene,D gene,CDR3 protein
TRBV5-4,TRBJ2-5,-,CASSPTGGVETQYF
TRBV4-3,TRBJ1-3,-,CASSQTYSSGNTIYF
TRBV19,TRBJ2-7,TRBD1,CASRRAGGEYEQYF
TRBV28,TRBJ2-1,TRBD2,CASKTSGASSYNEQFF
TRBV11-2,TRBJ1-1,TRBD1,CASSLRGQGNTEAFF
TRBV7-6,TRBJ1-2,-,CASSLELGAGYGYTF
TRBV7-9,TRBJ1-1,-,CASSPLREAFF
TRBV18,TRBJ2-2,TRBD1,CASSPRDRTPTGELFF
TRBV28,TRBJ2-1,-,CASTTDSRPYNEQFF
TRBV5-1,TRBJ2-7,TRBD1,CASSLGQGISEQYF
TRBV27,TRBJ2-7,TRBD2,CASTGVGLAGLSSYEQYF
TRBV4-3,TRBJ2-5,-,CASSPASGAWETQYF
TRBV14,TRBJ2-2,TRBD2,CASSQVLAGVGELFF
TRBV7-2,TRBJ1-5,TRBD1,CASSPDRGWNQPQHF
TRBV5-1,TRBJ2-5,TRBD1,CASSPRTGGAMRETQYF
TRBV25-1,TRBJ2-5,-,CASSLGGRAGETQYF
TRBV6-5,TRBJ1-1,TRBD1,CASSYSVDRGTEAFF
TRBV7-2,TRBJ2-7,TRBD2,CASSIGLAGSREQYF
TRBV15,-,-,CATSREPGASYEQYF
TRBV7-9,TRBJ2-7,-,CASSLAAGWGEQYF
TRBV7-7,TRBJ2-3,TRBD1,CASSLGGIQGAADTQYF
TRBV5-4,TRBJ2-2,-,CASSSRGARNTGELFF
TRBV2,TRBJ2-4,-,CASEGVAKNIQYF
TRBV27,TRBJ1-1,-,CASSFNPNTEAFF
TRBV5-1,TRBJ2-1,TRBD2,CASSPGGDNEQFF
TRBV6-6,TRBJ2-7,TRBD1,CASSYVGTGSYEQYF
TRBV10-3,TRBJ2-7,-,CAISDLDEQYF
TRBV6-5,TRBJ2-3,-,CASLHPDTDTQYF
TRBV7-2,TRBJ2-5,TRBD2,CASSFSSGSETQYF
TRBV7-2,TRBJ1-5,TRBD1,CASSLQGQGIWQPQHF
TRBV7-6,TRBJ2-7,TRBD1,CASSRTGNEQYF
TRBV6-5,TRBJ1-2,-,CASSSLGQGSNYGYTF
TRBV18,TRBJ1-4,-,CASSQGAIGEKLFF
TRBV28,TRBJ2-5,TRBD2,CASTKGWASGLDLQETQYF
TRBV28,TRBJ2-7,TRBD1,CASIRQGAGEQYF
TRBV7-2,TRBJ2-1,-,CASSRYNEQFF
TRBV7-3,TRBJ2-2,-,CASSINSLGELFF
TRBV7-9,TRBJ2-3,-,CASSPGIIAQDTQYF
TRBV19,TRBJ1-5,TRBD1,CASQTGVFVQPQHF
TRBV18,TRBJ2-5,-,CASSAGAGSQTQYF
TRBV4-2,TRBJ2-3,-,CASSLRSTDTQYF
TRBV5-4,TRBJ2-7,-,CASSLGPTEQYF
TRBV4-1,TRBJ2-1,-,CATGHETYNEQFF
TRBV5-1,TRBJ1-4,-,CASRSSGAFGEKLFF
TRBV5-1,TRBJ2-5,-,CASSTGTTQETQYF
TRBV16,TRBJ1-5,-,CASSQFQGNQPQHF
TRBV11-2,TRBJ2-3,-,CASSLDPTGTDTQYF
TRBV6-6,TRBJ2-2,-,CASTYIRDFPAGELFF
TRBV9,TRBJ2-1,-,CASSVDLGHPRGNEQFF
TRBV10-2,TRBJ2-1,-,CASSERLTGEGPTYNEQFF
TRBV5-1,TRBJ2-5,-,CASSRRGLYQETQYF
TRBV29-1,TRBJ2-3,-,CSVQEGVHTDTQYF
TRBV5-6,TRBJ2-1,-,CASSSQRTGDEQFF
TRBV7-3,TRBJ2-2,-,CASSLMRGTGELFF
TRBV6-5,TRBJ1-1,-,CASRLSRVWTEAFF